The entry that follows covers one T cell receptor beta chain sequence. Antigen specificity is unknown. In the PCR, 60 Vbeta and 13 Jbeta primers were used. Sequencing used immunoSEQ multiplex PCR; TCRdb keeps in-frame clones, though not all of them. The listing contains 65,000 to 95,000 clones. The source of the sample is a study of cytomegalovirus exposure and HLA in healthy donors. Study summary: Assignment to the Caucasian-associated ancestry cluster applied to 75% to 85% of the roughly 410 genotyped donors. Study-wide results and caveats: As a later analysis showed, a missense DCLRE1C variant was linked to trimming of TCR beta V- and J-genes. An analysis was carried out later, and it reportedly showed fewer N-insertions in an Asian-associated ancestry cluster than the approximately 610-donor mean. A cluster of highly shared sequence variants was likely a sequencing artifact.

Trimming left V 6 bases short and J 4 bases short, with 15 bases between. CDR1 and CDR2 from the germline V gene are KGHSH and LQKENI. This CDR3 has 14 residues. The source of this sequence is a man under 40 in good health and CMV-seronegative. The gene calls are TRBV18 and TRBJ1-2, with D perhaps TRBD1 (5 bases). The sequencing sample was made of PBMCs. The CDR3 sequence: CASSGLGVPYGYTF. The CDR3 DNA reads as TGTGCCAGCTCCGGGCTAGGGGTCCCCTATGGCTACACCTTC.